This T cell receptor beta chain is from a study of cytomegalovirus exposure and HLA in healthy donors (dated by TCRdb to about 2017). Background for the entire study: According to an earlier analysis of several hundred of the donors, about 179 million T cells yielded roughly 100 million unique TCR beta sequences and more than 250 Gb of sequence data. An early release that covered fewer than 800 HLA-typed donors contained around 330 gigabases of sequencing data and about 93 million unique TCR sequences. The genetic ancestry cluster associated with self-reported Caucasian donors included over 80% of the 350 to 500 genotyped donors. The study was designed to test whether signatures of past pathogen exposure could be identified by cataloging public T cell receptors. The T cell repertoires of 700 or so subjects were profiled by immunosequencing and related to cytomegalovirus serostatus. Along with the roughly 700-subject first cohort, a separate validation cohort of over a hundred different subjects was used. To predict cytomegalovirus infection status, the study combined high-throughput TCR immunosequencing, statistical association of individual TCRs with disease status, and machine learning. A later analysis re-analyzed previously published TCR beta repertoires from 666 donors and added high-resolution HLA genotyping to study TCR occurrence patterns. Rather than drawing on any new phenotypic data, the later analysis identified candidate immune exposures from TCR beta sequences and the way those sequences occurred across donors. An earlier analysis of several hundred of the donors used high-throughput TCR beta sequencing to judge whether each TCR beta V gene segment behaved as functional or pseudogenic. Alongside the repertoire data, information on donor age, sex, ethnicity and CMV serostatus was compiled. Genome-wide SNP genotypes for about 65% of the roughly 700 donors were used in a later genetic analysis, which treated that subset as a discovery cohort. All discovery cohort repertoires had been generated using a single sequencing platform. HLA typing covered class I and class II loci at four-digit resolution. The number of typed donors differed by locus: roughly 620-630 for A, B, C, DRB1 and DQB1; roughly 510 for DQA1; roughly 600 for DPA1; and 450 to 480 for DPB1. About five DR-DQ haplotypes were treated as single units for association and clustering because of strong linkage in the cohort. Among 300 to 500 genotyped donors of the cohort, an average of around 250,000 unique TCR beta nucleotide sequences was sequenced per donor, of which about 18% were non-productive.

The cohort was made up of 500 to 850 healthy bone marrow donors. Cohort members were all nominally healthy when sampled, although unrecorded immune exposures were likely present. The donor tested CMV seronegative and was one of the 352 seronegative cohort members. Every donor gave a peripheral blood sample, and the peripheral blood mononuclear cells from that sample were used for TCR beta sequencing. Genomic DNA was extracted from the blood cell samples with the Qiagen DNeasy Blood Extraction Kit. The research as a whole found: This cohort had only TCR beta chains sequenced, and the lack of alpha or paired-chain data limited which features could be detected. Some IMGT-functional V segments, including TRBV6-2 and TRBV6-3, could not be distinguished by the 87-base-pair reads and were therefore excluded. Most CMV-associated TCR beta chains appeared to be HLA-restricted in a later analysis, and the HLA associations seemed to be driven largely by CMV exposure. A cluster of highly shared sequence variants was judged likely to be a technical artifact of the sequencing pipeline. Roughly uniform sequencing depth across donors was assumed in presence/absence analyses, although this assumption may not hold. The classifier was reported to diagnose cytomegalovirus status with high specificity and sensitivity in both the original cohort and the validation cohort. A further reported finding was that TCR beta sequences accurately predicted the HLA-A and HLA-B alleles for most subjects in the first cohort. Assigning TCR associations to individual alleles was difficult when HLA alleles, especially DR and DQ, strongly co-occurred. In an earlier analysis of 587 of the donors, most TCR beta V segments were observed in productive rearrangements about 90% or about 30% of the time, broadly matching IMGT annotations. The only immune exposure information available for the cohort was CMV serostatus. At a false discovery rate of 0.05, a later analysis linked 16,000 or so TCR beta sequences to specific HLA alleles. The authors suggested that the approach could potentially be generalized to other disease states and immunological phenotypes. A later analysis found that TCR association rates varied across HLA loci, with DRB1 alleles showing the most associated TCRs and HLA-C alleles the fewest. Seventeen rarely observed V segments, including chromosome 9 orphons, were excluded from the earlier analysis of some 590 of the donors because counts were too low. According to a later genetic analysis, donors in an Asian-associated ancestry cluster had fewer N-insertions in productive TCRs than the approximately 650-donor mean. A total of 150 or so TCR beta chains were listed by the study as associated with cytomegalovirus. Most TCR sequences were observed very rarely across donors, whereas some public TCRs were present in many individuals. In a later analysis, several top co-occurrence clusters were reported to appear linked to parvovirus B19, influenza, CMV and Epstein-Barr virus. A later analysis found that HLA-associated TCR beta chains were more clonally expanded and had lower generation probabilities than equally common non-associated chains. Because some donors lacked HLA typing at each locus, the association tests relied only on the typed subset. In vitro tests confirmed that three of the cytomegalovirus-associated TCR beta chains recognize cytomegalovirus antigens. V-gene and J-gene trimming of TCR beta chains was associated with a missense DCLRE1C variant in a later genetic analysis, and the association was replicated in an independent cohort. Linkage disequilibrium might explain the correlated functional status among segregating V segments, but an unknown experimental factor could not be ruled out.

In the germline V gene (reference sequence), CDR1 corresponds to SGHNT and CDR2 to YYREEE. V and J are truncated by 1 base and 0 bases respectively, leaving an intervening sequence of 8 bases. The CDR3 measures 15 amino acids from cysteine to phenylalanine. Only the CDR3 DNA stays, 45 bases, in frame from base 1. Library construction relied on the immunoSEQ multiplex PCR assay. For the multiplex PCR, a mixture combining 60 forward primers for TCR Vbeta segments and 13 reverse primers for TCR Jbeta segments was used. The CDR3 region of rearranged TCR beta genes was amplified from genomic DNA with a multiplex PCR assay. The amplified TCR beta libraries were sequenced on the Illumina HiSeq System as 87-base-pair reads. Concerning the study's data processing: A later analysis tallied roughly 76 million unique TCR beta chains across the 666 repertoires, and approximately 12 million of those chains were shared by two or more donors. Raw reads were error-corrected and collapsed into unique sequences by a nearest-neighbor algorithm in which closely related sequences were merged to remove PCR and sequencing errors. CDR3 sequences were aligned to IMGT reference sequences to assign V, D and J gene segments. For a sequence to be retained, a match of at least six nucleotides to both a V gene segment and a J gene segment was required. Rearrangements were called productive when the CDR3 lacked stop codons and stayed in frame with V and J; all others were non-productive. CDR3 was defined by IMGT convention, running from the second conserved V-encoded cysteine to the conserved J-encoded phenylalanine. In an earlier analysis of roughly 610 of the donors, sequences lacking an unambiguous match to a single V gene segment were excluded. In an earlier analysis of 587 of the donors, a V segment was called functional when productive rearrangements were above 56.7%, and segregating when the standard deviation between donors exceeded 5%. A statistical classification framework was developed to diagnose cytomegalovirus status using the catalog of TCR beta chain sequences. V and J gene assignment, in a later analysis, came from comparing TCR nucleotide sequences with IMGT/GENE-DB human TR gene sequences. Using the TCRdist pipeline, a later analysis assigned CDR3 sequences along with most-parsimonious VDJ recombination scenarios. In a later analysis, each TCR beta chain was defined by its CDR3 amino acid sequence together with its V-gene family, and reads without a unique V-gene family were excluded. In a later analysis, some 600 highly shared, low-generation-probability nucleotide sequences were removed to address suspected cross-contamination and a sequencing artifact. In a later analysis, a clonal expansion index was calculated for each public chain from normalized within-repertoire ranks of inferred template counts. A later analysis computed generation probabilities with a VDJ recombination model fitted to out-of-frame rearrangements, and checked the results against IGoR. Hypergeometric tests were used in a later analysis to score TCR-TCR, TCR-HLA and TCR-CMV co-occurrence, with a repertoire-size bias correction applied to the TCR pairs. In a later analysis, false discovery rates were estimated by permuting HLA or CMV assignments 20 times. In a later analysis, co-occurring TCRs were grouped using DBSCAN, with TCRdist sequence similarity added in when clustering inside HLA-allele-positive subsets. Co-occurrence clustering excluded repertoires with fewer than 30,000 or more than 120,000 public chains, plus five with anomalous nucleotide sharing. TCRdb obtained this table from immuneACCESS and retained in-frame rearrangements with V and J assigned. These tables miss some clones; where compared with another copy, unresolved V genes account for less than half of the shortfall, and the remainder is unexplained. That table furnishes V, J and clone size, whereas the DNA furnished D and trimming. In this sample's table one finds 150,000 to 250,000 clones. 0.7% to 0.8% of the sample comes from the top ten.

On this clone itself: It has no known antigen specificity.

The sequence is built from TRBV5-4 and TRBJ1-5, and perhaps TRBD1 as D gene, on 6 matching bases. This sequence originates from a boy aged 5-17 years in good health and CMV-seronegative. The specimen sequenced was PBMCs. The bases read TGTGCCAGCAGCTTGAGACAGGCTAGCAATCAGCCCCAGCATTTT. Translated, this gives CASSLRQASNQPQHF.